The TCR beta chain under discussion was sequenced for a study of T-cell memory formation after mild COVID-19. Across the study: Largely donor-specific sequence clusters came from a couple of donors.

TCRdb recomputed calls from the 5' RACE reads with MiXCR, one row per CDR3 protein. The data hold fewer than 400,000 distinct CDR3 sequences, with roughly 15% observed a single time. Broader study findings: Clones shrinking between day 15 and 85 showed a balanced CD4/CD8 split, and those that grew later tilted toward CD4+. Memory cells collected pre-infection included some clones that later responded, suggesting cross-reactive memory joined.

This clonotype came up many times. Its antigen is currently unknown. CDR1 and CDR2 (germline): SGHRS, YFSETQ. This CDR3 has 14 amino acids. Trimming cost V 3 bases and J 7 bases, with 14 bases left between them. The sequenced material came from PBMCs or a T cell subset sorted from them (not recorded which). J is TRBJ2-1 and V is TRBV5-1; D possibly corresponds to TRBD2 (5 bases). The receptor's source is a man aged 18 to 30 who had mild COVID-19 (a few samples of this study predate the infection). Cell type and time point are not known. The CDR3 protein is CASSSSLPGNEQFF. CDR3 DNA: TGCGCCAGCAGCTCTTCCCTCCCGGGGAATGAGCAGTTCTTC.